Sequencing of this TCR beta chain was carried out in a study of CD8+CD57+ T cells in acquired aplastic anemia. Study results and limitations: Patients shared under 30 CD8+ CDR3 sequences with controls.

Genomic DNA acted as the template from which TCR beta VDJ combination and CDR3 sequence profiling were carried out. Using its own MiXCR run on the reads, TCRdb lists one record per CDR3 protein. Among approximately 65,000 distinct CDR3 sequences listed, about 50% were seen once. This clonotype was observed at least ten times. The antigen is not known. The CDR3 is made up of 14 amino acids. The germline gives CDR1 LNHDA, CDR2 SQIVND (reference sequence). V dropped 5 bases and J dropped 8; count of bases not matched to a gene: 8. The TCR sequence derives from a human donor in good health, serving as a control. Material: sorted CD4+, CD8+, or CD8+CD57+ T cells (not recorded which) from PBMCs. This chain joins TRBV19 and TRBJ1-4, with TRBD1 matching 7 bases. The CDR3, as DNA: TGTGCCAGTAGTCAAGACCGGACAGGCGAAAAACTGTTTTTT. It encodes CASSQDRTGEKLFF.